This entry is about one T cell receptor beta chain. Time point described: newly diagnosed GD, antithyroid drugs for less than 3 months. After RNA was extracted from PBMCs, the TCR library was made from it. To make TCR beta libraries, researchers used iRepertoire HTBI primers and Arm-PCR of CDR3 regions. TCRdb reprocessed the multiplex PCR reads with MiXCR, giving one entry per CDR3 protein. The data contain about 440,000 distinct CDR3 sequences, 15% of them singletons. Germline CDR1 is MNHNS and CDR2 is SASEGT. This CDR3 contains 17 residues. V gave up 6 bases and J gave up 1 base; unmatched junction bases: 11. This sample was included in a study of regulatory T cells in long-lasting Graves disease. Separately, the same data were catalogued under a study of T cells in Graves' hyperthyroidism and ophthalmopathy.

The sample in question was peripheral blood mononuclear cells (PBMCs), obtained at new diagnosis, from a patient treated with antithyroid drugs. The TCR originated in a woman aged 25 to 39 with Graves disease. The chain carries TRBV6-1 and TRBJ2-3; 9 bases agree with TRBD2. This CDR3 is CASSLRGWTSGTDTQYF. As DNA, the CDR3 is TGTGCCAGCAGCCTCCGGGGATGGACTAGCGGCACAGATACGCAGTATTTT.